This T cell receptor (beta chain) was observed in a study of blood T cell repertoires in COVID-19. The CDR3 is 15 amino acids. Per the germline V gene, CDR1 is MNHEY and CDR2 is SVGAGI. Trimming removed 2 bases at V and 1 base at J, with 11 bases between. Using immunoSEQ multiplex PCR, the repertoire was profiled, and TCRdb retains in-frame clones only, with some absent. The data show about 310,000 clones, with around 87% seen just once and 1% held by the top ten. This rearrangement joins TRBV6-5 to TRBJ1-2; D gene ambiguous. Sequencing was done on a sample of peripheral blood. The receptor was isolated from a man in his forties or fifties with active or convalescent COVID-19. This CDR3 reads CASSYGPMLNYGYTF. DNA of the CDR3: TGTGCCAGCAGTTACGGGCCTATGCTTAACTATGGCTACACCTTC.